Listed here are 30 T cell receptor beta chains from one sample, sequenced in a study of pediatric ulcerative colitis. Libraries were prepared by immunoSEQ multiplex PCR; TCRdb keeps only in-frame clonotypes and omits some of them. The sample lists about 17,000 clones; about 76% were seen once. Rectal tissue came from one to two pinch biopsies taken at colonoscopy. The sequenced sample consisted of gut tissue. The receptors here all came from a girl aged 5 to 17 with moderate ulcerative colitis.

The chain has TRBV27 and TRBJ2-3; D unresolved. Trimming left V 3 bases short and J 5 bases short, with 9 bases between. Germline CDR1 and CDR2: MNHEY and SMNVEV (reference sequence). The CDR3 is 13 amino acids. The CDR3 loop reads CASSFSILDTQYF. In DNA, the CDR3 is TGTGCCAGCAGTTTCAGTATTTTAGATACGCAGTATTTT.

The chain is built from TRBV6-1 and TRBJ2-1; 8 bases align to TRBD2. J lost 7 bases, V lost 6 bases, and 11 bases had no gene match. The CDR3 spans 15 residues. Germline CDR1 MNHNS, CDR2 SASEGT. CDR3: CASSVLAARENEQFF. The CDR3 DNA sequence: TGTGCCAGCAGCGTACTAGCGGCAAGGGAGAATGAGCAGTTCTTC.

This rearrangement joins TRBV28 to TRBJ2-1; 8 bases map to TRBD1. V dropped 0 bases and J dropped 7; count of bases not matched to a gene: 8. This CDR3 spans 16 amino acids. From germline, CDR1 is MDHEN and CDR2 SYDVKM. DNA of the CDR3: TGTGCCAGCAGTTTATGGGGACAGGAAATGTATAATGAGCAGTTCTTC. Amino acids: CASSLWGQEMYNEQFF.

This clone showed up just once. As DNA, the CDR3 is TGTGCCAGCAGCCGATTCACCGGGGAGCTGTTTTTT. Protein: CASSRFTGELFF. J is TRBJ2-2 and V is TRBV7-2; D uncertain. The V and J ends lost 5 bases and 4 bases respectively, with 5 bases between them. This CDR3 has 12 amino acids. Germline V lookup: CDR1 SGHTA, CDR2 FQGNSA.

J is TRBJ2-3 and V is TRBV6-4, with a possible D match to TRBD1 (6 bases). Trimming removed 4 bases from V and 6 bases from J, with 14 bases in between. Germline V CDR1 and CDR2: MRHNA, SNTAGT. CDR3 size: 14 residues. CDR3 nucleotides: TGTGCCAGCAGTGCCACAGGGTTTCGGGATACGCAGTATTTT. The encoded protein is CASSATGFRDTQYF.

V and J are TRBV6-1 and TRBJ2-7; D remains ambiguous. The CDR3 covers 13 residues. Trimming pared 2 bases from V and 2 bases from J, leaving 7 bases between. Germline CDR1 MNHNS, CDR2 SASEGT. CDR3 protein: CASSERATYEQYF. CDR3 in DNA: TGTGCCAGCAGTGAAAGGGCCACCTACGAGCAGTACTTC.

The DNA for the CDR3 is TGTGCCAGCAGTTTATACAGGAACACTGAAGCTTTCTTT. This codes for CASSLYRNTEAFF. The chain recombines TRBV28 with TRBJ1-1; D gene uncertain. Trimming stripped 1 base from V and 1 base from J, with 4 bases between. This CDR3 is 13 amino acids long. Germline V gives CDR1 MDHEN, CDR2 SYDVKM.

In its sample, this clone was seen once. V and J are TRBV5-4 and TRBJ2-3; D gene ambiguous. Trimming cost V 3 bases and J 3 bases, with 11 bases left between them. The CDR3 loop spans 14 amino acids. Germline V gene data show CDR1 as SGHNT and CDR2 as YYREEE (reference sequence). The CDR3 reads CASSSQKGTDTQYF. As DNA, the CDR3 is TGTGCCAGCAGCTCCCAGAAGGGAACAGATACGCAGTATTTT. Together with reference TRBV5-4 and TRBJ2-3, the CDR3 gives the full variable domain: ETGVTQSPTHLIKTRGQQVTLRCSSQSGHNTVSWYQQALGQGPQFIFQYYREEENGRGNFPPRFSGLQFPNYSSELNVNALELDDSALYLCASSSQKGTDTQYFGPGTRLTVL.

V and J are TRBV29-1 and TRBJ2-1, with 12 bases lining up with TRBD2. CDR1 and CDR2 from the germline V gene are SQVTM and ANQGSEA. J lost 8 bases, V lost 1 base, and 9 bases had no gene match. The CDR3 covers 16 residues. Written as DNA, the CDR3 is TGCAGCGTTGAAGGGCGACTAGCGGGAGTAGGGGATGAGCAGTTCTTC. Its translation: CSVEGRLAGVGDEQFF.

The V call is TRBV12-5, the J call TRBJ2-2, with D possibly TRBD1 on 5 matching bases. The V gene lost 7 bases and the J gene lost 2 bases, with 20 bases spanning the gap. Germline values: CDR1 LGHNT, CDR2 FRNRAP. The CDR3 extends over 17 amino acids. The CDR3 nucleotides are TGTGCTAGTGCCCCCTCCCCAGGGCAATTCAACACCGGGGAGCTGTTTTTT. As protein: CASAPSPGQFNTGELFF.

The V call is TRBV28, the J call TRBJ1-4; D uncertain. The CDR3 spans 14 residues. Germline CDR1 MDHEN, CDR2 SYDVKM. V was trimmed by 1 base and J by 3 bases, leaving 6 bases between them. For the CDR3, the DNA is TGTGCCAGCAGTTTATTAGGCCCTAATGAAAAACTGTTTTTT. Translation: CASSLLGPNEKLFF.

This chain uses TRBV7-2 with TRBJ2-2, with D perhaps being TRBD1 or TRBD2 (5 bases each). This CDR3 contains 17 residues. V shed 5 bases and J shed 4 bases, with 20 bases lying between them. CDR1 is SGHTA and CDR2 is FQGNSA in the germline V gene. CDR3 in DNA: TGTGCCAGCAGCCCGGGACCACTTAGGGCACCCACCGGGGAGCTGTTTTTT. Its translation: CASSPGPLRAPTGELFF.

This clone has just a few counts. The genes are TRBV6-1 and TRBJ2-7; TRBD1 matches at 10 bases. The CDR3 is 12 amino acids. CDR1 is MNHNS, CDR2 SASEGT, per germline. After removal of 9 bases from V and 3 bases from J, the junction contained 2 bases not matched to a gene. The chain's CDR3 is CASWTGGYEQYF. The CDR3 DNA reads TGTGCCAGTTGGACAGGGGGCTACGAGCAGTACTTC.

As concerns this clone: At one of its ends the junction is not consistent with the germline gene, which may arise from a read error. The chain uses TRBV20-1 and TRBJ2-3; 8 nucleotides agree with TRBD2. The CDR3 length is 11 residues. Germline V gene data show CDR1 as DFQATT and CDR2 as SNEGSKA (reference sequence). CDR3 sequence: CSARDPPAGVF. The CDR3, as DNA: TGCAGTGCTAGAGATCCCCCAGCGGGGGTTTTT.

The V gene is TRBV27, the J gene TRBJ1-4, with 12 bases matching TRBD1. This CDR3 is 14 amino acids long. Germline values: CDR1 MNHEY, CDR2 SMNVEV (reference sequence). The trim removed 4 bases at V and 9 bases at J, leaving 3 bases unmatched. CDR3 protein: CASSSGTGGKKLFF. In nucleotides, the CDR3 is TGTGCCAGCAGTTCCGGGACAGGGGGCAAAAAACTGTTTTTT. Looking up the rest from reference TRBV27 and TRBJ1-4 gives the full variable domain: EAQVTQNPRYLITVTGKKLTVTCSQNMNHEYMSWYRQDPGLGLRQIYYSMNVEVTDKGDVPEGYKVSRKEKRNFPLILESPSPNQTSLYFCASSSGTGGKKLFFGSGTQLSVL.

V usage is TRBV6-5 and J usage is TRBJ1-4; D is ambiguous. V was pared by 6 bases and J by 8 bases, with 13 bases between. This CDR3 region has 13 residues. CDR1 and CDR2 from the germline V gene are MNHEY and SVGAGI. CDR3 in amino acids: CASRRTVGEKLFF. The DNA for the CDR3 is TGTGCCAGCAGGAGGACTGTTGGCGAAAAACTGTTTTTT.

CDR3 residues: CASSLINWGNEQFF. The DNA for the CDR3 is TGTGCCAGCAGTTTAATTAATTGGGGGAATGAGCAGTTCTTC. The chain is built from TRBV27 and TRBJ2-1; TRBD1 or TRBD2 may be the D gene (5 bases each). Germline assignment: CDR1 MNHEY and CDR2 SMNVEV (reference sequence). V lost 2 bases and J lost 7, with 12 bases in between. The CDR3 extends over 14 amino acids.

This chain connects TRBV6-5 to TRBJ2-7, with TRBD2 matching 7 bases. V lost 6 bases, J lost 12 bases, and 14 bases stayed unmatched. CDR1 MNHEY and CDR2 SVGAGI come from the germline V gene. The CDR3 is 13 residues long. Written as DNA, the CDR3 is TGTGCCAGCAGCACGCCGACTAGCACCTTATGGTACTTC. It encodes CASSTPTSTLWYF.

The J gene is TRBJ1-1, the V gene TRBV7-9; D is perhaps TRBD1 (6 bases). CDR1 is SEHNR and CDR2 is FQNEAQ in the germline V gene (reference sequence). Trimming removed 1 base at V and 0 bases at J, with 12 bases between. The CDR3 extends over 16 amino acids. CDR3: CASSLGGGGMNTEAFF. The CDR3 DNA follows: TGTGCCAGCAGCTTAGGTGGAGGGGGTATGAACACTGAAGCTTTCTTT. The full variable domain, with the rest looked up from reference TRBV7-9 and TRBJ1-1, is DTGVSQNPRHKITKRGQNVTFRCDPISEHNRLYWYRQTLGQGPEFLTYFQNEAQLEKSRLLSDRFSAERPKGSFSTLEIQRTEQGDSAMYLCASSLGGGGMNTEAFFGQGTRLTVV.

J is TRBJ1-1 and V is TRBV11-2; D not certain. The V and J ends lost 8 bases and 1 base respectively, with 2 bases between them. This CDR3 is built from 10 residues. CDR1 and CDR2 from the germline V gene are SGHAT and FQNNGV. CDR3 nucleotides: TGTGCCAGCCGGAACACTGAAGCTTTCTTT. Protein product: CASRNTEAFF.

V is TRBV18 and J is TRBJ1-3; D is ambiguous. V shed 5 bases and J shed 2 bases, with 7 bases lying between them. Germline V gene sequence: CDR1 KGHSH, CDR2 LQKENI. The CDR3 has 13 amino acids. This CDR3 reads CASSGGTGNTIYF. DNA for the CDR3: TGTGCCAGCTCAGGAGGGACTGGAAACACCATATATTTT.

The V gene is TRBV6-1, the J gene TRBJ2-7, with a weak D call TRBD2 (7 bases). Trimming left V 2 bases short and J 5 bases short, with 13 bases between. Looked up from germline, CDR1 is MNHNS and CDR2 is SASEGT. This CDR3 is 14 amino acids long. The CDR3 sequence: CASSERGAHHEQYF. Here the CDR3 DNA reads TGTGCCAGCAGTGAACGGGGGGCGCACCACGAGCAGTACTTC.

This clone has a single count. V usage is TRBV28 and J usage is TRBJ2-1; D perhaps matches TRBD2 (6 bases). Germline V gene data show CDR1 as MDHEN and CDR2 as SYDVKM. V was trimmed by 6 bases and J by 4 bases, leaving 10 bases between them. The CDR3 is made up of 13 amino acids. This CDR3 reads CASRIGSYNEQFF. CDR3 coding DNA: TGTGCCAGCAGGATCGGGAGTTACAATGAGCAGTTCTTC.

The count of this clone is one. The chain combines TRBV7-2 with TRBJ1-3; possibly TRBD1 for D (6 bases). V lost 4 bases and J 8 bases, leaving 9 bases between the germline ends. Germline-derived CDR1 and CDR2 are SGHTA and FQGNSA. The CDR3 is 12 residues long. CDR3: CASSWRGDTIYF. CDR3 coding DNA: TGTGCCAGCAGCTGGAGGGGGGACACCATATATTTT.

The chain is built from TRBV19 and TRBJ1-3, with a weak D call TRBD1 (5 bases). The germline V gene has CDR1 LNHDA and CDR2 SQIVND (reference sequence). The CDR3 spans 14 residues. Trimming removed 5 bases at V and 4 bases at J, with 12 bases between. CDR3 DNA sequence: TGTGCCAGTAGTCTACGGGACGGCGGAAACACCATATATTTT. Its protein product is CASSLRDGGNTIYF.

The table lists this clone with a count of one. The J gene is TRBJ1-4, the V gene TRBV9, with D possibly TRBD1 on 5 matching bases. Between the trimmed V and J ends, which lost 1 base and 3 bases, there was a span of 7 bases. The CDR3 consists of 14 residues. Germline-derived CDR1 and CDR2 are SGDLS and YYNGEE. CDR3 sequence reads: CASSVSGPNEKLFF. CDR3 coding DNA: TGTGCCAGCAGCGTATCGGGGCCTAATGAAAAACTGTTTTTT.

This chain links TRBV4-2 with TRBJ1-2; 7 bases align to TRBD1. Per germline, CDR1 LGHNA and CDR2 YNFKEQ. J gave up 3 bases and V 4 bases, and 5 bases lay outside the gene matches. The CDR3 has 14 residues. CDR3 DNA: TGTGCCAGCAGCCGACAGGGTAGTGACTATGGCTACACCTTC. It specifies CASSRQGSDYGYTF.

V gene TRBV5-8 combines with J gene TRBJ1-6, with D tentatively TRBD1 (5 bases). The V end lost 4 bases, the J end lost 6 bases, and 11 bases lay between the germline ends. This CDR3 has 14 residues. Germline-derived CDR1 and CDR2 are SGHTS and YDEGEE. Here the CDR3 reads CASSPGRGNSPLHF. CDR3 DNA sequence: TGTGCCAGCAGCCCGGGACGGGGTAATTCACCCCTCCACTTT.

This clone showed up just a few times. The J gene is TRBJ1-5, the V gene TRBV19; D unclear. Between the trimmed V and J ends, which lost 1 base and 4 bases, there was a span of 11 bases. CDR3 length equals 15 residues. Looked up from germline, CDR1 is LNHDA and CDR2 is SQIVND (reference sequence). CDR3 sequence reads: CASSIVEGRNQPQHF. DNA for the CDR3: TGTGCCAGTAGTATAGTGGAAGGTAGGAATCAGCCCCAGCATTTT.

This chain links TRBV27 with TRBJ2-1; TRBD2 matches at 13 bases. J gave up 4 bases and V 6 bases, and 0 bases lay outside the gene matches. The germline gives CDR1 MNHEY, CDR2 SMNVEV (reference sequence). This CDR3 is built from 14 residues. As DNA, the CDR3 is TGTGCCAGCAGGGGACTAGCGGGGTACAATGAGCAGTTCTTC. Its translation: CASRGLAGYNEQFF.